This is a list of T cell receptor beta chains from one sample in a study of cytomegalovirus exposure and HLA in healthy donors. Only in-frame clones appear in the TCRdb table, and some are missing; sequencing was by immunoSEQ multiplex PCR. In the table there are about 44,000 clones, 80% to 95% of which are singletons. The specimen sequenced was PBMCs. These receptors came from a woman between 18 and 29 years old in good health and CMV-seronegative. The CDR3 runs from the conserved cysteine through the conserved F or W. Each record gives: clone size, D gene, V gene, J gene, CDR3 protein, CDR3 DNA. D genes are given only for firm matches. Only part of the rows carry a size: once, few, many, or a class if the clone is expanded.

NA	TRBD1	TRBV28	TRBJ2-7	CASSSGTASYEQYF	TGTGCCAGCAGTAGTGGGACAGCCTCCTACGAGCAGTACTTC
NA	NA	TRBV13	TRBJ1-1	CASSQRGLGNTEAFF	TGTGCCAGCAGCCAAAGAGGCCTCGGGAACACTGAAGCTTTCTTT
once	TRBD1	TRBV7-8	TRBJ2-7	CASSLALTGTGSSYEQYF	TGTGCCAGCAGCTTAGCTCTCACCGGGACAGGGAGCTCCTACGAGCAGTACTTC
NA	TRBD1	TRBV27	TRBJ2-7	CASSYGTGGTYEQYF	TGTGCCAGCAGTTATGGGACAGGGGGAACGTACGAGCAGTACTTC
NA	TRBD1	TRBV27	TRBJ2-7	CASSYSTGEGYEQYF	TGTGCCAGCAGTTACTCCACAGGGGAAGGCTACGAGCAGTACTTC
NA	NA	TRBV7-9	TRBJ1-4	CASSPDATSEKLFF	TGTGCCAGCAGCCCGGACGCTACTAGTGAAAAACTGTTTTTT
NA	TRBD1	TRBV2	TRBJ1-2	CASSEGTGNYGYTF	TGTGCCAGCAGTGAGGGGACAGGGAACTATGGCTACACCTTC
once	NA	TRBV19	TRBJ2-1	CASSPLQPNNEQFF	TGTGCCAGTAGCCCGCTTCAACCTAACAATGAGCAGTTCTTC
NA	TRBD1	TRBV7-2	TRBJ2-7	CASSPGQGLREQYF	TGTGCCAGCAGCCCCGGACAGGGTCTGAGGGAGCAGTACTTC
NA	TRBD2	TRBV9	TRBJ2-1	CASSLSGTSSVNEQFF	TGTGCCAGCAGCCTCTCCGGGACTAGCTCGGTCAATGAGCAGTTCTTC
NA	TRBD1	TRBV6-7	TRBJ1-5	CASKKQGIHESFSNQPQHF	TGTGCCAGCAAAAAACAGGGGATCCACGAATCCTTTAGCAATCAGCCCCAGCATTTT